This T cell receptor beta chain was found in a study of T-cell reconstitution after alpha-beta-depleted transplantation in children. Study results and caveats: T cells produced anew were the main source of T-cell counts and diversity one year after transplant. In patients about two months after transplant, alpha-beta T cells reportedly arose from several hundred expanded graft clones. At day 60, the high TCRbeta diversity found in some patients originated from recipient T cells and thymic progenitors that had survived.

Comments on this clonotype: Its specificity is unknown.

The CDR3 loop spans 13 amino acids. Germline CDR1 and CDR2: MDHEN and SYDVKM. Trimming stripped 6 bases from V and 4 bases from J, with 12 bases between. Preparation of the TCRbeta library was carried out with unique molecular identifiers. MiXCR was run by TCRdb on the PCR reads, yielding one entry per CDR3 protein. In the table there are about 610,000 distinct CDR3 sequences, approximately 30% of which are singletons. Sequenced material: PBMCs, taken before TCRalphabeta/CD19-depleted stem cell transplant. The rearrangement uses TRBV28 and TRBJ1-2; D is ambiguous. The TCR sequence derives from a boy in the first two years of life with Wiskott-Aldrich syndrome, due to receive a stem cell transplant. The CDR3 region has the DNA TGTGCCAGCAGCCCTAGGGTCCTCTATGGCTACACCTTC. This sequence encodes CASSPRVLYGYTF.